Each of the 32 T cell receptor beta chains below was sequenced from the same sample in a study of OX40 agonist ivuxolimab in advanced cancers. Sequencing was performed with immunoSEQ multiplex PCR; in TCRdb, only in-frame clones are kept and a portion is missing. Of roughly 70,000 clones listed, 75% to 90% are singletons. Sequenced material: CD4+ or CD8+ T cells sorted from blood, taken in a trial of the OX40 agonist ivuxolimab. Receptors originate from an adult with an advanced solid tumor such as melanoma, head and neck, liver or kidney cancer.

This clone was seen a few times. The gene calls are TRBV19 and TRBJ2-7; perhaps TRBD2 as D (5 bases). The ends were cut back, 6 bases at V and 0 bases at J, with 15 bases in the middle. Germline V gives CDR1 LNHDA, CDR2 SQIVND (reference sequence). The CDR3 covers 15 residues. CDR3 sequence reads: CASRLGAASSYEQYF. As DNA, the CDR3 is TGTGCCAGTAGACTAGGAGCGGCGAGCTCCTACGAGCAGTACTTC. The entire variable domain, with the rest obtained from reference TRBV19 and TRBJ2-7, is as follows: DGGITQSPKYLFRKEGQNVTLSCEQNLNHDAMYWYRQDPGQGLRLIYYSQIVNDFQKGDIAEGYSVSREKKESFPLTVTSAQKNPTAFYLCASRLGAASSYEQYFGPGTRLTVT.

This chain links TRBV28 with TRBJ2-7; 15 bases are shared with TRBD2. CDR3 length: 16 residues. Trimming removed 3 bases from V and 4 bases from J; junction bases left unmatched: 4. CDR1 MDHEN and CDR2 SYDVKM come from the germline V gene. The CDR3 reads CASSLGLAGGRYEQYF. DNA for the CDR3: TGTGCCAGCAGTTTGGGACTAGCGGGGGGACGATACGAGCAGTACTTC. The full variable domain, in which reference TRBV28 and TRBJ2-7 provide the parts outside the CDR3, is DVKVTQSSRYLVKRTGEKVFLECVQDMDHENMFWYRQDPGLGLRLIYFSYDVKMKEKGDIPEGYSVSREKKERFSLILESASTNQTSMYLCASSLGLAGGRYEQYFGPGTRLTVT.

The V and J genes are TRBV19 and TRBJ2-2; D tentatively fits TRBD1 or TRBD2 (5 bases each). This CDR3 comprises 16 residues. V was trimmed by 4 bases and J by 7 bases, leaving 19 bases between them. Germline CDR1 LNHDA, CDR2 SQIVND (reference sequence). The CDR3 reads CASSTLRDLSIGELFF. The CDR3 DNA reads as TGTGCCAGTAGTACCCTGAGGGACCTGTCAATCGGGGAGCTGTTTTTT.

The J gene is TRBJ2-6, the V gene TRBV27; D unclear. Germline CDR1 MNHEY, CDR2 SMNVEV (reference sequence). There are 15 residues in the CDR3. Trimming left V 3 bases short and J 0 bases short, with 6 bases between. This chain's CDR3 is CASSFGRSGANVLTF. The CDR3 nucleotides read TGTGCCAGCAGTTTTGGTCGCTCTGGGGCCAACGTCCTGACTTTC. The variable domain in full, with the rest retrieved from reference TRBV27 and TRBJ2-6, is EAQVTQNPRYLITVTGKKLTVTCSQNMNHEYMSWYRQDPGLGLRQIYYSMNVEVTDKGDVPEGYKVSRKEKRNFPLILESPSPNQTSLYFCASSFGRSGANVLTFGAGSRLTVL.

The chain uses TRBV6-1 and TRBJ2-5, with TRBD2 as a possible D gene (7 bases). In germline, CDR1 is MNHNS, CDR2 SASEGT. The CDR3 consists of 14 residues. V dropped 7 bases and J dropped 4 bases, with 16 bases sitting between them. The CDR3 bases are TGTGCCAGCACCCCCTCCGGGGGGCTAGAGACCCAGTACTTC. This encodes CASTPSGGLETQYF.

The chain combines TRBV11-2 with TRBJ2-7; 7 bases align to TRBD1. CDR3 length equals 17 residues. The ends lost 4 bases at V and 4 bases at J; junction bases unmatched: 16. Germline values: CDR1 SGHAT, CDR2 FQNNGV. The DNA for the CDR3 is TGTGCCAGCAGCTCAATAGCCCGTAGGGGGCGCGAATACGAGCAGTACTTC. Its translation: CASSSIARRGREYEQYF.

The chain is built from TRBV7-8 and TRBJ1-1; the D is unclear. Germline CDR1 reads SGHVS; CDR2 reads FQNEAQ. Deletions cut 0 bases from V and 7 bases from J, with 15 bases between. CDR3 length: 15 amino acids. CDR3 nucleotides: TGTGCCAGCAGCTTAGCGCAATCGGCAACCAGTGAAGCTTTCTTT. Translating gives CASSLAQSATSEAFF.

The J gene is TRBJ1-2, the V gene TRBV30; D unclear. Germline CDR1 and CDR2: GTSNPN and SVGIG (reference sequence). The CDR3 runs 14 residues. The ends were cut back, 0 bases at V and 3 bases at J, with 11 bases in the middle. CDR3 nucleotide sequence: TGTGCCTGGAGTGTACGACGCGGACACTATGGCTACACCTTC. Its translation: CAWSVRRGHYGYTF.

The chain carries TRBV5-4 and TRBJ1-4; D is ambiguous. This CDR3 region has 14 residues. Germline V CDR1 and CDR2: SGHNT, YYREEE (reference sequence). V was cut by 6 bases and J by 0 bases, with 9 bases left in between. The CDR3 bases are TGTGCCAGCAACCGGTTTGCAACTAATGAAAAACTGTTTTTT. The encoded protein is CASNRFATNEKLFF.

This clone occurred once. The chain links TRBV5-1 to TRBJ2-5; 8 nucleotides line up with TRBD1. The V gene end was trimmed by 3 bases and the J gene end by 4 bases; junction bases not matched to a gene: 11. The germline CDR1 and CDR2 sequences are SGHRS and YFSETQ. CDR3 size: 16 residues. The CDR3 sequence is CASSSDVSGGAETQYF. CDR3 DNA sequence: TGCGCCAGCAGCTCGGACGTGTCAGGGGGCGCAGAGACCCAGTACTTC.

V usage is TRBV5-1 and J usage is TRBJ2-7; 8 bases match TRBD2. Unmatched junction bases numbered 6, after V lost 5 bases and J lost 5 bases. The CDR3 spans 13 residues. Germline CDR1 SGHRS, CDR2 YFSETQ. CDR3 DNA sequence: TGCGCCAGCAGTCGCGGGGGGAGGAACGAGCAGTACTTC. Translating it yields CASSRGGRNEQYF.

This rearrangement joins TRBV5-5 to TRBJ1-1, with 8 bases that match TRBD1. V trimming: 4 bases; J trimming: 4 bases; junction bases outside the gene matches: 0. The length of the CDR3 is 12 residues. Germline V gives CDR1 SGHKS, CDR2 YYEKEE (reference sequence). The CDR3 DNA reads TGTGCCAGCAGCCAGGGGGCCACTGAAGCTTTCTTT. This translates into CASSQGATEAFF.

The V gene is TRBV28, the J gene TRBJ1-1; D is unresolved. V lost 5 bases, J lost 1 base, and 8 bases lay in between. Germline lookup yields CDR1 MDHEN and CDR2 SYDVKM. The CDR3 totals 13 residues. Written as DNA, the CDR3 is TGTGCCAGCAGTCCCGCAGGGAACACTGAAGCTTTCTTT. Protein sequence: CASSPAGNTEAFF.

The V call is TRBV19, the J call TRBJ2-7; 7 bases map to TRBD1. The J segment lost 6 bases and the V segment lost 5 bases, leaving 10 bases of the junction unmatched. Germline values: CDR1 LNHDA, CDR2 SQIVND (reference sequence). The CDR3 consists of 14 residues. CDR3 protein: CASSWGQIGSEQYF. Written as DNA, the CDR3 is TGTGCCAGTAGTTGGGGACAGATAGGGAGCGAGCAGTACTTC.

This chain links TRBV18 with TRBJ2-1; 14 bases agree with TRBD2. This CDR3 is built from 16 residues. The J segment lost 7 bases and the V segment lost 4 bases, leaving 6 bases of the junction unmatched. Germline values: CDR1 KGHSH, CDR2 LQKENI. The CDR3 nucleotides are TGTGCCAGCTCACAACGGACTAGCGGGGGGTCAAATGAGCAGTTCTTC. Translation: CASSQRTSGGSNEQFF.

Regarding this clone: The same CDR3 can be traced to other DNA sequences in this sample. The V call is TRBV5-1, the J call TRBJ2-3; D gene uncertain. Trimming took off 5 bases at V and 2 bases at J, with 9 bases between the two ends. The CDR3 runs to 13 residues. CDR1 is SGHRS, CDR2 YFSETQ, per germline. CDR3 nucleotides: TGCGCCAGCAGTCTCCAGTTCACAGATACGCAGTATTTT. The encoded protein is CASSLQFTDTQYF.

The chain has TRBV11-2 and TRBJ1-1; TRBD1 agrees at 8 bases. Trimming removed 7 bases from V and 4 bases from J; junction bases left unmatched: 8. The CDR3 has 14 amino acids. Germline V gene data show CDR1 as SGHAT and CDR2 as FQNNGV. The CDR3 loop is CASTQVDRGTEAFF. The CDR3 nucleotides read TGTGCCAGCACGCAAGTCGACAGGGGCACTGAAGCTTTCTTT.

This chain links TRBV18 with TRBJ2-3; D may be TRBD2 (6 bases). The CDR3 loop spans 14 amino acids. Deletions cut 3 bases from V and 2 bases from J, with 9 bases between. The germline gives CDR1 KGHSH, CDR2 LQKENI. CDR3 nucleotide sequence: TGTGCCAGCTCACCCGAGCGGGTCACAGATACGCAGTATTTT. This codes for CASSPERVTDTQYF.

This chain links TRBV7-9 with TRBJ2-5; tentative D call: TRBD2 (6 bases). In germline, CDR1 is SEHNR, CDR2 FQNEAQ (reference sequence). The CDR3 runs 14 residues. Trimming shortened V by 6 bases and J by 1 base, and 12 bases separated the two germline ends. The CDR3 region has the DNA TGTGCCAGCAGTTCCTCGACTAGCCAAGAGACCCAGTACTTC. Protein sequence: CASSSSTSQETQYF.

CDR3 sequence reads: CASSSDLQGSTGELFF. In DNA form, the CDR3 reads TGCGCCAGCAGCTCGGATCTACAGGGGTCAACCGGGGAGCTGTTTTTT. This rearrangement joins TRBV5-1 to TRBJ2-2; TRBD1 matches 7 bases. The CDR3 spans 16 residues. Looked up from germline, CDR1 is SGHRS and CDR2 is YFSETQ. With V trimmed by 3 bases and J by 5 bases, 10 bases remained unmatched. Together with reference TRBV5-1 and TRBJ2-2, the CDR3 gives the full variable domain: KAGVTQTPRYLIKTRGQQVTLSCSPISGHRSVSWYQQTPGQGLQFLFEYFSETQRNKGNFPGRFSGRQFSNSRSEMNVSTLELGDSALYLCASSSDLQGSTGELFFGEGSRLTVL.

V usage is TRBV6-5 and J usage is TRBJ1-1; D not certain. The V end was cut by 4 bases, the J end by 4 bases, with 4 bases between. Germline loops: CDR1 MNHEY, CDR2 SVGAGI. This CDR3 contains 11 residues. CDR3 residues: CASSWATEAFF. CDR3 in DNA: TGTGCCAGCAGTTGGGCCACTGAAGCTTTCTTT.

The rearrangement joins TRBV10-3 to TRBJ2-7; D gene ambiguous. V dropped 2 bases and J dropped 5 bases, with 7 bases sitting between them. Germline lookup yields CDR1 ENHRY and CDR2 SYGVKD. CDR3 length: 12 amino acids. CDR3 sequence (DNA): TGTGCCATCAGTGAGGAAGTGCACGAGCAGTACTTC. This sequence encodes CAISEEVHEQYF.

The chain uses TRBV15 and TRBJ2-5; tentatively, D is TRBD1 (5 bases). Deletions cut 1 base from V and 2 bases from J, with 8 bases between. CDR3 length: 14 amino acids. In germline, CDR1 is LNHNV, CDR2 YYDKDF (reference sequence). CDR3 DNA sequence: TGTGCCACCAGCAGAGCGCGGACACAAGAGACCCAGTACTTC. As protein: CATSRARTQETQYF.

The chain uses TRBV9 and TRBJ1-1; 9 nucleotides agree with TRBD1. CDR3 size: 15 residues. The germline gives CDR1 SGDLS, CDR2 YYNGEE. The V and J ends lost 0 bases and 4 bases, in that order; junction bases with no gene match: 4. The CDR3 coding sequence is TGTGCCAGCAGCGTAGAGGGACAGGGATTCACTGAAGCTTTCTTT. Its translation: CASSVEGQGFTEAFF.

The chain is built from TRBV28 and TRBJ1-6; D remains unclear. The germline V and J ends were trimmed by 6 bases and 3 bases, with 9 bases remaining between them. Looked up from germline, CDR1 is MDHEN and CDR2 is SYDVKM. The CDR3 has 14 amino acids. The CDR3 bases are TGTGCCAGCAGCCCGATCCTCTATAATTCACCCCTCCACTTT. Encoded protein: CASSPILYNSPLHF.

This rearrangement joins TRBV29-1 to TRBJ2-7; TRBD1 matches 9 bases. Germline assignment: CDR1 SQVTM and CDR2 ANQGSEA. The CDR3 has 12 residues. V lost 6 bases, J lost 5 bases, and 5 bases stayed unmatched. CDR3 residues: CSVATGGHEQYF. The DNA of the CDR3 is TGCAGCGTCGCCACAGGGGGCCACGAGCAGTACTTC.

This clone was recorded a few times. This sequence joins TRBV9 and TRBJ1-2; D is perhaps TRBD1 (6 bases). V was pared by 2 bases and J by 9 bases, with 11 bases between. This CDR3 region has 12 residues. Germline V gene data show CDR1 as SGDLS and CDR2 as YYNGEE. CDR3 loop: CASSVNRDRYTF. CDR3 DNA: TGTGCCAGCAGCGTGAACAGGGACCGCTACACCTTC.

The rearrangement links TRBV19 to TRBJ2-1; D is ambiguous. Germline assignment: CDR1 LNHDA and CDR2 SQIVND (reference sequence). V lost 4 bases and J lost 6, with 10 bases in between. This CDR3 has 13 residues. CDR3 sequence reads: CASSTGWGNEQFF. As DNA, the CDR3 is TGTGCCAGTAGTACCGGCTGGGGCAATGAGCAGTTCTTC.

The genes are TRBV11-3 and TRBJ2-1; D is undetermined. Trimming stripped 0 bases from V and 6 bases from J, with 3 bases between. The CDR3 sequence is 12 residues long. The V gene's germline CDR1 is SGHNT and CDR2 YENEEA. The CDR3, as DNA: TGTGCCAGCAGCTTAGAGGGCAATGAGCAGTTCTTC. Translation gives CASSLEGNEQFF.

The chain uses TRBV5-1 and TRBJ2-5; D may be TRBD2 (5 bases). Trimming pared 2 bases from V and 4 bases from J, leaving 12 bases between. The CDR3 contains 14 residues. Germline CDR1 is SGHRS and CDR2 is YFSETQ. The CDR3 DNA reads TGCGCCAGCAGCTTTCTCACTAGAGGAGAGACCCAGTACTTC. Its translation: CASSFLTRGETQYF.

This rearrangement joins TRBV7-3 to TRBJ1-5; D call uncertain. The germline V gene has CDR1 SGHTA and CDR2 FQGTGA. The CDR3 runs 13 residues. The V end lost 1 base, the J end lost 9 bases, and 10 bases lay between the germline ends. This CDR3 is CASSLIQGWPQHF. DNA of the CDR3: TGTGCCAGCAGCTTAATACAAGGATGGCCCCAGCATTTT. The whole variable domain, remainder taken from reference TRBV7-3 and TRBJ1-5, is GAGVSQTPSNKVTEKGKYVELRCDPISGHTALYWYRQSLGQGPEFLIYFQGTGAADDSGLPNDRFFAVRPEGSVSTLKIQRTERGDSAVYLCASSLIQGWPQHFGDGTRLSIL.

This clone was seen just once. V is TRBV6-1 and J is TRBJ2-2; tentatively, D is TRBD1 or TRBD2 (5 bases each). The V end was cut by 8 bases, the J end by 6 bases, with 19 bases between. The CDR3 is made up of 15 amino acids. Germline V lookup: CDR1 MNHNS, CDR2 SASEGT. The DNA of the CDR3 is TGTGCCAGCCTTGGACAATCAAAAGCGGCCGGGGAGCTGTTTTTT. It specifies CASLGQSKAAGELFF.